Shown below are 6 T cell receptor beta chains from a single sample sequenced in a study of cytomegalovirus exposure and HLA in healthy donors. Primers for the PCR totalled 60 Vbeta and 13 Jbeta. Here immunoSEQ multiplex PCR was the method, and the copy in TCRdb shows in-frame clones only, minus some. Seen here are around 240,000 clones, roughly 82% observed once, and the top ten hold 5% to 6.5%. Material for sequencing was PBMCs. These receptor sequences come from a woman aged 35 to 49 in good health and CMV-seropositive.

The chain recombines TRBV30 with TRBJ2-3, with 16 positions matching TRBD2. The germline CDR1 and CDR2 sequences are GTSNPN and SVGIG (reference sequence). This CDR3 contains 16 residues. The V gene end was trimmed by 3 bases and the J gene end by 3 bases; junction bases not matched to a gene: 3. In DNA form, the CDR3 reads TGTGCCTGGAGGCCGGGACTAGCGGGAGGGACAGATACGCAGTATTTT. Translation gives CAWRPGLAGGTDTQYF.

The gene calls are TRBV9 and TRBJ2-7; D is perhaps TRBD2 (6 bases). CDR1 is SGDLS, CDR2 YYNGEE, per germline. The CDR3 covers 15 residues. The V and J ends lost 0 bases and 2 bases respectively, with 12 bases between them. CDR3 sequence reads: CASSVALGEAYEQYF. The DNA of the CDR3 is TGTGCCAGCAGCGTAGCGCTGGGGGAGGCCTACGAGCAGTACTTC.

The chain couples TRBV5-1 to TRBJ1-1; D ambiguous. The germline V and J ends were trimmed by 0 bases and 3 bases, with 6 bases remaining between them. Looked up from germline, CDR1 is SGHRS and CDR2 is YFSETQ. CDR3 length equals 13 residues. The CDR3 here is CASSLAGYTEAFF. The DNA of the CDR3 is TGCGCCAGCAGCTTGGCCGGGTACACTGAAGCTTTCTTT.

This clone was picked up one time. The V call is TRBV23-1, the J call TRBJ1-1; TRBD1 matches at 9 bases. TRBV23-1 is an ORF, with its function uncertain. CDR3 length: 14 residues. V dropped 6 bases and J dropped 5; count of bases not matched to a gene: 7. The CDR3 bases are TGCGCCAGCAGCCCTGACAGGGGGAAAACTGAAGCTTTCTTT. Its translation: CASSPDRGKTEAFF.

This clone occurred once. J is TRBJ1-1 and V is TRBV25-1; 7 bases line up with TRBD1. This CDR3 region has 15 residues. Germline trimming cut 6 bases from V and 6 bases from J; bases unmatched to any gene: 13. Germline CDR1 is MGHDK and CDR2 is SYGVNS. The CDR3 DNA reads TGTGCCAGCAGAGTCGTAGGTCAGGGGGTCGCTGAAGCTTTCTTT. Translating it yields CASRVVGQGVAEAFF.

The CDR3 DNA sequence: TGTGCCAGCAGCTTAATTAGCGGGACCCCCTACAATGAGCAGTTCTTC. As protein: CASSLISGTPYNEQFF. J is TRBJ2-1 and V is TRBV7-9; 8 nucleotides line up with TRBD2. The CDR3 runs to 16 residues. Germline trimming cut 2 bases from V and 2 bases from J; bases unmatched to any gene: 5. CDR1 is SEHNR and CDR2 is FQNEAQ in the germline V gene (reference sequence).